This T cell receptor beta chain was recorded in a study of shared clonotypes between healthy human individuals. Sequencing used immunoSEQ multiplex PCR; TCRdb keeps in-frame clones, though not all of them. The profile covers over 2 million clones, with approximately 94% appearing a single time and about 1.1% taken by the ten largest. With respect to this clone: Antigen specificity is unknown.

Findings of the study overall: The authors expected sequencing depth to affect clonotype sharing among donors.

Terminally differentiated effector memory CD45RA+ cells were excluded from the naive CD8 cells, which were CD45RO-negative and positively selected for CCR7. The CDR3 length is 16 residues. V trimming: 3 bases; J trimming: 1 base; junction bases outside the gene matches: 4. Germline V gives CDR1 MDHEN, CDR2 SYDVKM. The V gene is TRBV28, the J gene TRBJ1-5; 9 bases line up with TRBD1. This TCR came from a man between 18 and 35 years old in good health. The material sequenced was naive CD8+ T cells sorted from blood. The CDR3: CASSLDRGRSNQPQHF. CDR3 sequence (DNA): TGTGCCAGCAGTTTGGACAGGGGCCGGAGCAATCAGCCCCAGCATTTT.